The rows below give T cell receptor beta chains drawn from one sample of a study of T cell responses to AZD1222 COVID-19 vaccine. Using immunoSEQ multiplex PCR, the repertoire was profiled, and TCRdb retains in-frame clones only, with some absent. The sample holds over 100,000 clones, approximately 90% seen once. Specimen: peripheral blood, collected 28 days after the second AZD1222 dose. Every receptor here comes from an adult who received the AZD1222 COVID-19 vaccine. The CDR3 runs from the conserved cysteine through the conserved F or W. A D gene is named only where the DNA matches it firmly. Expanded clones get a size class; other rows say once, few or many, or leave the size out.

J gene,D gene,clone size,V gene,CDR3 protein,CDR3 DNA
TRBJ1-1,TRBD1,NA,TRBV29-1,CSVYQQGGMNTEAFF,TGCAGCGTGTACCAACAGGGGGGAATGAACACTGAAGCTTTCTTT
TRBJ1-4,NA,NA,TRBV2,CASSDSGDEKLFF,TGTGCCAGCAGTGATTCGGGGGATGAAAAACTGTTTTTT
TRBJ1-5,NA,NA,TRBV19,CASSIDLEQPQHF,TGTGCCAGTAGTATAGATTTGGAGCAGCCCCAGCATTTT
TRBJ1-1,NA,NA,TRBV6-6,CASSPKAGAGAINTEAFF,TGTGCCAGCAGTCCAAAGGCCGGGGCAGGGGCTATCAACACTGAAGCTTTCTTT
TRBJ2-1,TRBD2,few,TRBV5-1,CASRTGLAGLDEQFF,TGCGCCAGCAGGACCGGACTAGCGGGGCTGGATGAGCAGTTCTTC
TRBJ2-7,TRBD2,NA,TRBV11-1,CASSRPRGGTYEQYF,TGTGCCAGCAGCCGCCCGCGGGGGGGGACCTACGAGCAGTACTTC
TRBJ1-2,NA,NA,TRBV3-1/TRBV3-2,CASSQERVGAGYTF,TGTGCCAGCAGCCAAGAAAGGGTTGGGGCTGGCTACACCTTC
TRBJ2-2,NA,NA,TRBV28,CASSFTGTLNTGELFF,TGTGCCAGCAGTTTTACTGGGACACTGAACACCGGGGAGCTGTTTTTT
TRBJ1-5,TRBD1,NA,TRBV19,CASSRGGGSNQPQHF,TGTGCCAGTAGTAGGGGAGGGGGCAGCAATCAGCCCCAGCATTTT
TRBJ1-5,NA,NA,TRBV28,CASSLQGGQPQHF,TGTGCCAGCAGTTTACAGGGAGGACAGCCCCAGCATTTT
TRBJ1-1,NA,NA,TRBV18,CASSPESQDTEAFF,TGTGCCAGCTCACCGGAGTCTCAGGACACTGAAGCTTTCTTT
TRBJ2-5,TRBD2,NA,TRBV27,CASSLTGTSGLETQYF,TGTGCCAGCAGTCTGACGGGGACTAGCGGTCTAGAGACCCAGTACTTC
TRBJ2-7,TRBD2,NA,TRBV5-5,CASSLAGLAGGGSYEQYF,TGTGCCAGCAGCTTGGCGGGACTAGCGGGGGGAGGGTCCTACGAGCAGTACTTC
TRBJ2-7,NA,NA,TRBV14,CASRRQGTYEQYF,TGTGCCAGCAGGAGGCAGGGGACCTACGAGCAGTACTTC
TRBJ1-2,NA,NA,TRBV7-6,CASSPETVYSGYGYTF,TGTGCCAGCAGCCCAGAGACAGTTTACAGCGGATATGGCTACACCTTC
TRBJ1-2,TRBD1,NA,TRBV4-1,CASSQPGQVYGYTF,TGCGCCAGCAGCCAACCGGGACAGGTCTATGGCTACACCTTC
TRBJ2-2,NA,NA,TRBV7-3,CASSSDSNTGELFF,TGTGCCAGCAGCTCGGACTCGAACACCGGGGAGCTGTTTTTT
TRBJ2-5,TRBD2,NA,TRBV7-8,CASSPRRGGPGETQYF,TGTGCCAGCAGCCCCCGTCGCGGGGGTCCCGGGGAGACCCAGTACTTC
TRBJ2-1,TRBD2,NA,TRBV19,CASSISGGDNEQFF,TGTGCCAGTAGTATATCGGGAGGTGACAATGAGCAGTTCTTC
TRBJ1-1,NA,NA,TRBV29-1,CGGAHTEAFF,TGCGGGGGGGCTCACACTGAAGCTTTCTTT
TRBJ2-3,NA,NA,TRBV4-3,CASSPGGGITDTQYF,TGCGCCAGCAGCCCAGGCGGCGGAATCACAGATACGCAGTATTTT
TRBJ2-3,NA,NA,TRBV24-1,CATSDPSTGTGTDTQYF,TGTGCCACCAGTGATCCCTCGACAGGGACTGGCACAGATACGCAGTATTTT
TRBJ2-3,NA,few,TRBV20-1,CSVYEDTQYF,TGCAGTGTTTATGAGGATACGCAGTATTTT
TRBJ2-5,NA,NA,TRBV11-2,CASSLDRVKETQYF,TGTGCCAGCAGCTTAGACAGGGTGAAAGAGACCCAGTACTTC
TRBJ1-1,NA,NA,TRBV7-2,CASSLSMNTEAFF,TGTGCCAGCAGCTTGTCTATGAACACTGAAGCTTTCTTT
TRBJ2-7,NA,NA,TRBV27,CASSFTPSYEQYF,TGTGCCAGCAGTTTTACACCCTCCTACGAGCAGTACTTC
TRBJ1-6,NA,NA,TRBV7-2,CASSLAGGVNSPLHF,TGTGCCAGCAGCTTAGCGGGGGGCGTCAATTCACCCCTCCACTTT
TRBJ2-3,TRBD2,NA,TRBV29-1,CSVTSGGSTDTQYF,TGCAGCGTCACTAGCGGGGGAAGCACAGATACGCAGTATTTT